This is a list of T cell receptor beta chains from one sample in a study of early T cells in non-severe SARS-CoV-2 infection. TCRdb analysed the 5' RACE reads with MiXCR anew, one entry per CDR3 protein. The sample holds more than 20,000 distinct CDR3 sequences, around 4.6% seen once. Sequencing was done on a sample of whole blood. The receptors were gathered from an adult who was a healthcare worker with PCR-confirmed SARS-CoV-2 infection or an uninfected control (not recorded which). CDR3s include the opening cysteine and the closing phenylalanine or tryptophan. A D gene is named only where the DNA matches it firmly. Size values are once, few and many counts, or a class for expanded clones, and some rows have none.

few	TRBJ1-1	TRBV4-3	NA	TGCGCCAGCAGCCGGTCGGAGGCGAACACTGAAGCTTTCTTT	CASSRSEANTEAFF
few	TRBJ2-5	TRBV20-1	NA	TGCAGTGCCAGTACGGGGGTCCAAGAGACCCAGTACTTC	CSASTGVQETQYF
many	TRBJ2-1	TRBV7-3	TRBD1	TGTGCCAGCAGCCCACCGGGACAGGGATTGAACTTC	CASSPPGQGLNF
many	TRBJ1-2	TRBV12-3/TRBV12-4	NA	TGTGCCAGCAACCTTGTGGGAACTAACTATGGCTACACCTTC	CASNLVGTNYGYTF
few	TRBJ1-2	TRBV6-2/TRBV6-3	NA	TGTGCCGTACAGGGTAGTGGCTACACCTTC	CAVQGSGYTF
many	TRBJ1-3	TRBV9	NA	TGTGCCAGCAGCGCGACAGCTTTGGTCTCTGGAAACACCATATATTTT	CASSATALVSGNTIYF
many	TRBJ2-3	TRBV4-2	NA	TGTGCCAGCAGCCAAGACGGGGCAGATACGCAGTATTTT	CASSQDGADTQYF
many	TRBJ1-1	TRBV7-9	TRBD1	TGTGCCAGCAGAACCGGGACAGAGAACACTGAAGCTTTCTTT	CASRTGTENTEAFF
medium-sized	TRBJ1-5	TRBV29-1	NA	TGCAGCGTTAAGACGAGCAATAGCAATCAGCCCCAGCATTTT	CSVKTSNSNQPQHF
medium-sized	TRBJ2-5	TRBV7-6	NA	TGTGCCAGCAGCCCCTCATGGCAGCACCAAGAGACCCAGTACTTC	CASSPSWQHQETQYF
few	TRBJ1-4	TRBV30	TRBD1	TGTGCCTGGATTGACAGGGGGGAGGAAAAACTGTTTTTT	CAWIDRGEEKLFF
many	TRBJ2-7	TRBV29-1	NA	TGCAGCGTTGGCAGAGAAAGGGGGTACGAGCAGTACTTC	CSVGRERGYEQYF
many	TRBJ2-3	TRBV12-3/TRBV12-4	NA	TGTGCCAGCACGACAGAGAGCGGACGCACAGATACGCAGTATTTT	CASTTESGRTDTQYF
many	TRBJ1-2	TRBV18	TRBD1	TGTGCCAGCTCACCGGACAGGACTAACTATGGCTACACCTTC	CASSPDRTNYGYTF
many	TRBJ2-7	TRBV6-5	TRBD1	TGTGCCAGCAGAACGGTGGTCGGGACAGCAACCTACGAGCAGTACTTC	CASRTVVGTATYEQYF
many	TRBJ1-1	TRBV20-1	TRBD1	TGCAGTGCTAGACGAACAGGGGGCGTGACTGAAGCTTTCTTT	CSARRTGGVTEAFF
many	TRBJ1-3	TRBV6-6	NA	TGTGCCAGCAGTTACGGAGTACAGGGACCTGGAAACACCATATATTTT	CASSYGVQGPGNTIYF
many	TRBJ2-3	TRBV9	TRBD1	TGTGCCAGCAGGGCAACAGGGGGTATCGCAGATACGCAGTATTTT	CASRATGGIADTQYF
many	TRBJ1-3	TRBV5-6	NA	TGTGCCAGCAGCTTTCACAGGACGAGTTCTGGAAACACCATATATTTT	CASSFHRTSSGNTIYF
medium-sized	TRBJ2-1	TRBV7-2	NA	TGTGCCAGCAGCCCCAACTCTGGACAGCCCTACAATGAGCAGTTCTTC	CASSPNSGQPYNEQFF
many	TRBJ2-1	TRBV3-1	NA	TGTGCCAGCAGCCAAGATCCCGCCCTTACTGAGCAGTTCTTC	CASSQDPALTEQFF
many	TRBJ1-1	TRBV12-3/TRBV12-4	TRBD1	TGTGCCACCGGTTCCGGGACAGGGGGCGCGTTAGCTTTCTTT	CATGSGTGGALAFF
many	TRBJ2-1	TRBV7-2	NA	TGTGCCAGCAGCCCACGGGGGTCGTACAATGAGCAGTTCTTC	CASSPRGSYNEQFF
NA	TRBJ1-1	TRBV3-1	NA	TGTGCCAGCAGCCTAATAAACACTGAAGCTTTCTTT	CASSLINTEAFF
many	TRBJ2-1	TRBV20-1	TRBD1	TGCAGTGCTCCCTTCCCGGGACAGGGGTACAATGAGCAGTTCTTC	CSAPFPGQGYNEQFF
NA	TRBJ2-1	TRBV12-3/TRBV12-4	NA	TGTGCCAGCAGTCCCCTAAGACAGAGCAATGAGCAGTTCTTC	CASSPLRQSNEQFF
many	TRBJ2-2	TRBV5-4	TRBD1	TGTGCCAGCAGCCCTCGACAGGGATCGGGCACCGGGGAGCTGTTTTTT	CASSPRQGSGTGELFF
few	TRBJ1-1	TRBV7-3	NA	TGTGCCAGCAGCTTAGGACCCACCGGGTACACTGAAGCTTTCTTT	CASSLGPTGYTEAFF
NA	TRBJ1-5	TRBV7-8	NA	TGTGCCAGCAGCTTAAGTGGGGCGGGGGCCACCGGGCAGCCCCAGCATTTT	CASSLSGAGATGQPQHF
many	TRBJ1-5	TRBV10-3	NA	TGTGCCATCAGTGAGTCCGGGGTCTCGGTCAGCAATCAGCCCCAGCATTTT	CAISESGVSVSNQPQHF
few	TRBJ1-1	TRBV2	NA	TGTGCCAGCAGCGCCTCTAGGGCTTTCTTT	CASSASRAFF
NA	TRBJ1-1	TRBV29-1	NA	TGCAGCGTTGCTAGGGTTGTAAACACTGAAGCTTTCTTT	CSVARVVNTEAFF
many	TRBJ2-1	TRBV7-6	TRBD1	TGTGCCAGCAGCCCATCGGGACAGGGCAACAATGAGCAGTTCTTC	CASSPSGQGNNEQFF
few	TRBJ1-2	TRBV7-2	NA	TGTGCCAGCAGCTTAGCGAGGGAACGATCCTATGGCTACACCTTC	CASSLARERSYGYTF
few	TRBJ2-7	TRBV15	NA	TGTGCCACCAGCAGGGCCAGGGTCAGGCCCTACGAGCAGTACTTC	CATSRARVRPYEQYF
NA	TRBJ1-1	TRBV20-1	TRBD1	TGCAGTGCTAGGGCCTTGGGACAGGGAGGGAGTTGGAACACTGAAGCTTTCTTT	CSARALGQGGSWNTEAFF
few	TRBJ2-1	TRBV20-1	NA	TGCAGTGCCCATGTGGGGAATGAGCAGTTCTTC	CSAHVGNEQFF
many	TRBJ2-5	TRBV6-2/TRBV6-3	NA	TGTGCCAGCAAGACAGGAAAGACCCAGTACTTC	CASKTGKTQYF
many	TRBJ2-7	TRBV10-3	TRBD1	TGTGCCATCAGGACCGGGACAGACTCCTACGAGCAGTACTTC	CAIRTGTDSYEQYF
many	TRBJ1-6	TRBV5-1	NA	TGCGCCAGCAGCCGCACGGGACCGTCGAATTCACCCCTCCACTTT	CASSRTGPSNSPLHF
few	TRBJ2-3	TRBV29-1	NA	TGCAGCGTTGAGATAGGCGTGGCCACAGATACGCAGTATTTT	CSVEIGVATDTQYF
many	TRBJ1-2	TRBV6-5	TRBD1	TGTGCCAGCAGTTACTCGGTCGGGACAGACTATGGCTACACCTTC	CASSYSVGTDYGYTF
medium-sized	TRBJ1-1	TRBV18	NA	TGTGCCAGCTCACCGGCCATGAACACTGAAGCTTTCTTT	CASSPAMNTEAFF